A selection of T cell receptor beta chains follows, all from one sample in a study of T cell repertoires in cytomegalovirus infection. TCRdb re-analysed the reads in MiXCR, keeping a single row per CDR3 protein. The repertoire holds some 350,000 distinct CDR3 sequences, over 15% seen once, with 8.5% to 10% in the top ten. The sequencing sample was made of PBMCs. The receptors shown here come from a human donor in good health (CMV status not recorded). Some clones in this sample may be carry-over from other donors' samples. Both conserved end residues are part of each CDR3. The order of the fields is J gene, V gene, CDR3 length, D gene, clone size, CDR3 DNA, CDR3 protein. D genes are given only for firm matches. The size field is filled for only some rows; it gives once, few, many or a size class.

>TRBJ2-7|TRBV19|11|-|-
TGTGCCAGTAGTACCCCTTACGAGCAGTACTTC
CASSTPYEQYF
>TRBJ1-5|TRBV2|13|-|-
TGTGCCAGCAGTGATGAAGGGCATCAGCCCCAGCATTTT
CASSDEGHQPQHF
>TRBJ2-1|TRBV10-3|13|TRBD1|-
TGTGCCATCAGTGGGACAGGGGGCCGGGAGCAGTTCTTC
CAISGTGGREQFF
>TRBJ2-7|TRBV20-1|14|TRBD2|-
TGCAGTGCTAGCGTATCGGGAGGTGCCTACGAGCAGTACTTC
CSASVSGGAYEQYF
>TRBJ2-1|TRBV7-9|16|TRBD2|many
TGTGCCAGCAGCTTAGCACTAGCGGGAACCTACAATGAGCAGTTCTTC
CASSLALAGTYNEQFF
>TRBJ2-3|TRBV12-5|16|-|few
TGTGCTAGTGGTTTGCTCACGACGGGGAGCACAGATACGCAGTATTTT
CASGLLTTGSTDTQYF
>TRBJ1-4|TRBV7-9|14|TRBD1|many
TGTGCCAGCAGTCCCGGGACAGGGAGTGAAAAACTGTTTTTT
CASSPGTGSEKLFF
>TRBJ2-5|TRBV27|15|TRBD2|-
TGTGCCAGCAGTTTATCGGCGGGGGAGGAAGAGACCCAGTACTTC
CASSLSAGEEETQYF
>TRBJ2-7|TRBV28|15|TRBD1|-
TGTGCCAGCAGCCTGACAGGGGTCCACCTCTACGAGCAGTACTTC
CASSLTGVHLYEQYF
>TRBJ2-1|TRBV29-1|12|-|-
TGCAGCGTCCCCGTGGGGGGCTATGAGCAGTTCTTC
CSVPVGGYEQFF
>TRBJ1-1|TRBV12-3/TRBV12-4|15|-|many
TGTGCCAGCAGTCAAGAGTCGGGAGTCGGCACTGAAGCTTTCTTT
CASSQESGVGTEAFF
>TRBJ2-1|TRBV7-9|14|-|-
TGTGCCGGACGAGGGCCCGCAGGCACCGATGAGCAGTTCTTC
CAGRGPAGTDEQFF
>TRBJ1-1|TRBV7-2|16|TRBD1|many
TGTGCCAGCAGCCTAATGAGCAGGGGGAGCAACACTGAAGCTTTCTTT
CASSLMSRGSNTEAFF
>TRBJ2-3|TRBV6-6|15|-|once
TGTGCCAGCAGTGTGTACAGGGTCGAGGCAGATACGCAGTATTTT
CASSVYRVEADTQYF
>TRBJ2-3|TRBV4-1|16|-|few
TGCGCCAGCAGCCACCCTGGGACAAGGAACACAGATACGCAGTATTTT
CASSHPGTRNTDTQYF
>TRBJ2-3|TRBV7-2|15|-|-
TGTGCCAGCAGCTTAGTACGGGACCCGGGGGATACGCAGTATTTT
CASSLVRDPGDTQYF
>TRBJ2-1|TRBV12-3/TRBV12-4|12|TRBD2|few
TGTGCCGGGGGACTAGCGAGCAATGAGCAGTTCTTC
CAGGLASNEQFF
>TRBJ1-2|TRBV7-2|16|-|many
TGTGCCAGCAGCTTATTGCGGGCGGGGGGAGACTATGGCTACACCTTC
CASSLLRAGGDYGYTF
>TRBJ2-1|TRBV6-2/TRBV6-3|16|TRBD2|-
TGTGCCAGCAGTCTATCTAGCGGGAGGGCCTACAATGAGCAGTTCTTC
CASSLSSGRAYNEQFF
>TRBJ2-1|TRBV11-2|13|TRBD1|many
TGTGCCAGCAGCCCCTACAGGGGAAATGAGCAGTTCTTC
CASSPYRGNEQFF
>TRBJ2-5|TRBV11-2|15|TRBD2|once
TGTGCCAGCAGCTTAGCGGGACTATTCCAAGAGACCCAGTACTTC
CASSLAGLFQETQYF
>TRBJ1-6|TRBV5-1|15|-|-
TGCGCCAGCAGCTTGGGAGAGCAGCCTAATTCACCCCTCCACTTT
CASSLGEQPNSPLHF
>TRBJ2-1|TRBV12-3/TRBV12-4|15|-|many
TGTGCCAGCAGTTTAAGACTGCGTGGTCGGAATGAGCAGTTCTTC
CASSLRLRGRNEQFF
>TRBJ2-1|TRBV12-3/TRBV12-4|15|-|many
TGTGCCAGCAGTTCCCACCGGGGCTCCTACAATGAGCAGTTCTTC
CASSSHRGSYNEQFF
>TRBJ2-7|TRBV7-2|16|TRBD2|many
TGTGCCAGCAGTCGGGGGGTCGCTTTGGCCGCCTACGAGCAGTACTTC
CASSRGVALAAYEQYF
>TRBJ2-3|TRBV4-3|15|-|-
TGCGCCAGCAGCCAAGGGCCTCTCCGGGGAGATACGCAGTATTTT
CASSQGPLRGDTQYF
>TRBJ1-1|TRBV30|14|-|-
TGTGCCTGGAGTAGTTACGGGGTCCTCTCTGAAGCTTTCTTT
CAWSSYGVLSEAFF
>TRBJ1-5|TRBV7-9|16|-|many
TGTGCCAGCAGCCTAGGAGGGGTCGGCAGCTTTCAGCCCCAGCATTTT
CASSLGGVGSFQPQHF
>TRBJ1-1|TRBV29-1|14|TRBD1|-
TGCAGCGTTGAAGGAGGACAGGTGAACACTGAAGCTTTCTTT
CSVEGGQVNTEAFF
>TRBJ1-1|TRBV10-3|13|-|many
TGTGCCATCGAACAACAGGGATTCACTGAAGCTTTCTTT
CAIEQQGFTEAFF
>TRBJ1-5|TRBV12-3/TRBV12-4|14|-|once
TGTGCCAGCAGTTTTGGTGGGGGAGCTCAGCCCCAGCATTTT
CASSFGGGAQPQHF
>TRBJ1-1|TRBV2|15|TRBD1|-
TGTGCCAGCAGTCCCCCAGGGGGCCTCGACACTGAAGCTTTCTTT
CASSPPGGLDTEAFF
>TRBJ1-3|TRBV7-2|17|-|many
TGTGCCAGCAGCCCGTATACAGATACCATAACTGGAAACACCATATATTTT
CASSPYTDTITGNTIYF
>TRBJ2-5|TRBV6-1|12|-|few
TGTGCCAGCAGCGGGGCTCAAGAGACCCAGTACTTC
CASSGAQETQYF
>TRBJ2-7|TRBV7-2|15|TRBD1|many
TGTGCCAGCAGCCCGGGGACAGGGGGCTTTTACGAGCAGTACTTC
CASSPGTGGFYEQYF
>TRBJ2-3|TRBV29-1|15|TRBD2|-
TGCAGCGTCGATCCCCGGGGGGGGGGCACAGATACGCAGTATTTT
CSVDPRGGGTDTQYF
>TRBJ2-3|TRBV20-1|14|TRBD2|-
TGCAGTGCTTACCTAGCGGGGAACACAGATACGCAGTATTTT
CSAYLAGNTDTQYF
>TRBJ1-4|TRBV10-3|12|-|-
TGTGCCATCAGTGATGGTGCGGAAAAACTGTTTTTT
CAISDGAEKLFF
>TRBJ2-5|TRBV7-2|12|-|many
TGTGCCAGCAGCACCACGAGGCGGACCCAGTACTTC
CASSTTRRTQYF
>TRBJ2-7|TRBV20-1|13|-|-
TGCAGTGCTACTGCCGGTGGCTTATACGAGCAGTACTTC
CSATAGGLYEQYF
>TRBJ2-1|TRBV12-3/TRBV12-4|12|-|-
TGTGCCAGCACCTCCCGGGCCAATGAGCAGTTCTTC
CASTSRANEQFF
>TRBJ2-1|TRBV11-2|14|-|-
TGTGCCAGCAGCTGGAGGGACTCCTACAATGAGCAGTTCTTC
CASSWRDSYNEQFF
>TRBJ2-5|TRBV10-2|14|-|-
TGCGCCAGCAGTACCGTAGCGGCCCAAGAGACCCAGTACTTC
CASSTVAAQETQYF
>TRBJ2-4|TRBV5-1|14|-|few
TGCGCCAGCAGCTTGGGCAGCTCCAGAAACATTCAGTACTTC
CASSLGSSRNIQYF
>TRBJ1-3|TRBV12-3/TRBV12-4|14|-|many
TGTGCCAGCAGTTCCGCCATGCCTGGAAACACCATATATTTT
CASSSAMPGNTIYF
>TRBJ2-4|TRBV4-3|17|TRBD1|-
TGCGCCAGGTTTCTTCCGGGACAGGACAATGCCAAAAACATTCAGTACTTC
CARFLPGQDNAKNIQYF
>TRBJ2-1|TRBV2|15|-|once
TGTGCCAGCAGTTCTACAGGGGGGGAGATGAATGAGCAGTTCTTC
CASSSTGGEMNEQFF
>TRBJ1-1|TRBV27|14|TRBD1|many
TGTGCCAGCAACACAGGGGGCGGCCGCACTGAAGCTTTCTTT
CASNTGGGRTEAFF
>TRBJ1-6|TRBV7-6|14|-|many
TGTGCCAGCAGGGAGACTGACCTAAATTCACCCCTCCACTTT
CASRETDLNSPLHF
>TRBJ2-1|TRBV27|16|TRBD2|-
TGTGCCAGCAGTTCCGGCCGACTAGCGGGGAACAATGAGCAGTTCTTC
CASSSGRLAGNNEQFF